This entry concerns a single T cell receptor (beta chain). Its binding antigen is unknown. Base qualities are missing; no much larger clone stands one base away. The library relied on the immunoSEQ multiplex PCR assay. The multiplex PCR relied on a mix of 60 forward primers for TCR Vbeta segments and 13 reverse primers for TCR Jbeta segments. The CDR3 region of rearranged TCR beta genes was amplified from genomic DNA by a multiplex PCR assay. Amplified TCR beta libraries were sequenced as 87-base-pair reads on the Illumina HiSeq System. Under the source paper's analysis protocol: A later analysis tallied roughly 78 million unique TCR beta chains across the approximately 670 repertoires, and some 10 million of those chains were shared by two or more donors. Raw reads were error-corrected and collapsed into unique sequences by a nearest-neighbor algorithm in which closely related sequences were merged to remove PCR and sequencing errors. Alignment of CDR3 sequences to IMGT reference sequences was used to assign V, D and J gene segments. For a sequence to be retained, at least a six-nucleotide match to both a V gene segment and a J gene segment was required. A rearrangement counted as productive if the CDR3 had no stop codons and remained in frame with V and J, and every other rearrangement counted as non-productive. Following IMGT convention, CDR3 was defined as the stretch from the second conserved V-encoded cysteine up to the conserved J-encoded phenylalanine. Sequences without an unambiguous match to a single V gene segment were excluded from the earlier analysis of 587 of the donors. An earlier analysis of about 600 of the donors called V segments functional above 56.7% productive rearrangements and segregating when the between-donor standard deviation exceeded 5%. To diagnose cytomegalovirus status from the catalog of TCR beta chain sequences, a statistical classification framework was built. In a later analysis, V and J genes were assigned by comparing TCR nucleotide sequences against IMGT/GENE-DB human TR gene sequences. In a later analysis, CDR3 sequences and most-parsimonious VDJ recombination scenarios were assigned using the TCRdist pipeline. In a later analysis, every TCR beta chain was defined by the combination of its CDR3 amino acid sequence and its V-gene family, and reads without a unique V-gene family were dropped. A later analysis removed 592 highly shared, low-generation-probability nucleotide sequences to deal with suspected cross-contamination and a sequencing artifact. In a later analysis, a clonal expansion index was calculated for each public chain from normalized within-repertoire ranks of inferred template counts. Generation probabilities in a later analysis came from a VDJ recombination model fitted to out-of-frame rearrangements, and those results were checked against IGoR. In a later analysis, hypergeometric tests were used to score TCR-TCR, TCR-HLA and TCR-CMV co-occurrence, with a repertoire-size bias correction applied to TCR pairs. A later analysis estimated false discovery rates by permuting HLA or CMV assignments 20 times. A later analysis grouped co-occurring TCRs with DBSCAN, adding TCRdist sequence similarity when clustering within HLA-allele-positive subsets. For co-occurrence clustering, repertoires with fewer than 30,000 or more than 120,000 public chains were excluded, along with roughly 5 repertoires with anomalous nucleotide sharing. TCRdb limited this immuneACCESS table to in-frame rearrangements with V and J called. A share of clones is missing; checked studies link under half to unresolved V genes, and the rest is unexplained. V and J calls and clone size are given by that table; D and trimming were obtained from the DNA. The sample table shows about 95,000 clones, and 55% to 75% are seen once. The biggest ten clones account for roughly 15% of the sample.

The CDR3 numbers 13 residues from cysteine through phenylalanine. Just CDR3 DNA is preserved here, 39 bases in frame from base 1. The CDR1 and CDR2 encoded by the germline V gene are SQVTM and ANQGSEA. Trimming costs V 4 bases and J 2 bases, and their ends lie 9 bases apart. The data were obtained in a study of cytomegalovirus exposure and HLA in healthy donors (TCRdb year 2017). Regarding the research as a whole: In an earlier analysis of some 550 of the donors, under 300 Gb of sequence data and 120 million or so unique TCR beta sequences from roughly 180 million T cells were reported. The number of typed donors differed by locus: roughly 620-640 for A, B, C, DRB1 and DQB1; approximately 520 for DQA1; about 600 for DPA1; and about 450 for DPB1. The study was designed to test whether signatures of past pathogen exposure could be identified by cataloging public T cell receptors. A later analysis re-analyzed previously published TCR beta repertoires from roughly 630 donors and added high-resolution HLA genotyping to study TCR occurrence patterns. The study used immunosequencing to profile the T cell repertoires of some 600 subjects and linked those repertoires to cytomegalovirus serostatus. In the later analysis, no new phenotypic data were used to find candidate immune exposures; instead, reliance was placed on TCR beta sequences and their occurrence across donors. Across approximately 400 genotyped donors of the cohort, an average of roughly 250,000 unique TCR beta nucleotide sequences per donor were sequenced, and 15% to 20% of those sequences were non-productive. An earlier analysis of nearly 600 of the donors applied high-throughput TCR beta sequencing to assess whether each TCR beta V gene segment acted as functional or pseudogenic. Every discovery cohort repertoire had been produced on one sequencing platform. HLA typing covered class I and class II loci at four-digit resolution. Besides the first cohort of hundreds of subjects, a separate validation cohort made up of 120 or so different subjects was used. Donor age, sex, ethnicity and CMV serostatus were collected together with the repertoire data. An early release covering some 640 HLA-typed donors comprised 250 to 350 gigabases of sequencing data and around 80 million unique TCR sequences. Of the 398 genotyped donors, over 65% fell in the genetic ancestry cluster associated with self-reported Caucasian donors. Five DR-DQ haplotypes were handled as single units for association and clustering because linkage in the cohort was strong. To predict cytomegalovirus infection status, the study combined high-throughput TCR immunosequencing, statistical association of individual TCRs with disease status, and machine learning. A later genetic analysis used genome-wide SNP genotypes for about 60% of the roughly 700 donors, treating that subset as a discovery cohort.

General conclusions and limits of the study: The 87-base-pair reads could not distinguish some IMGT-functional V segments, including TRBV6-2 and TRBV6-3, so those segments were excluded. A later analysis found that most CMV-associated TCR beta chains appeared HLA-restricted, with HLA associations seemingly driven largely by CMV exposure. Compared with the approximately 670-donor mean, donors in an Asian-associated ancestry cluster had fewer N-insertions in productive TCRs, according to a later genetic analysis. In a later analysis, the rate of TCR association differed among HLA loci, with DRB1 alleles having the most associated TCRs and HLA-C alleles having the fewest. The study gave a list of 150 to 200 TCR beta chains associated with cytomegalovirus. Specific HLA alleles were associated with about 17,000 TCR beta sequences at a false discovery rate of 0.05 in a later analysis. A group of highly shared sequence variants was considered likely to be a technical artifact of the sequencing pipeline. The classifier was reported to diagnose cytomegalovirus status with high specificity and sensitivity in both the original and validation cohorts. Most TCR sequences were observed very rarely across donors, whereas some public TCRs were present in many individuals. In a later analysis, HLA-associated TCR beta chains showed more clonal expansion and lower generation probabilities than non-associated chains that were equally common. Roughly uniform sequencing depth across donors was assumed in presence/absence analyses, although this assumption may not hold. Because HLA typing was missing for some donors at each locus, association tests included only the typed subset. The earlier analysis of approximately 560 of the donors excluded roughly 17 rarely observed V segments, including chromosome 9 orphons, because counts were too low. Only TCR beta chains were sequenced in this cohort, and the absence of alpha or paired-chain data limited detectable features. A further reported finding was that TCR beta sequences accurately predicted the HLA-A and HLA-B alleles for most subjects in the first cohort. CMV serostatus was the only immune exposure information available for the cohort. Linkage disequilibrium might explain the correlated functional status among segregating V segments, but an unknown experimental factor could not be ruled out. Three of the identified cytomegalovirus-associated TCR beta chains were confirmed in vitro to be specific for cytomegalovirus antigens. According to a later analysis, parvovirus B19, influenza, CMV and Epstein-Barr virus appeared linked to several top co-occurrence clusters. V-gene and J-gene trimming of TCR beta chains was associated with a missense DCLRE1C variant in a later genetic analysis, and the association was replicated in an independent cohort. According to the authors, the approach could potentially be generalized to other disease states and immunological phenotypes. In an earlier analysis of approximately 590 of the donors, most TCR beta V segments were observed in productive rearrangements about 90% or about 30% of the time, broadly matching IMGT annotations. Assigning TCR associations to individual alleles was difficult when HLA alleles, especially DR and DQ, strongly co-occurred.

The cohort was made up of approximately 700 healthy bone marrow donors. At the time of sampling, all cohort members were nominally healthy, though unrecorded immune exposures were likely present. The donor was CMV seropositive and belonged to the group of around 300 seropositive cohort members. Every donor gave a peripheral blood sample, and the peripheral blood mononuclear cells from that sample were used for TCR beta sequencing. Genomic DNA was extracted from the blood cell samples with the Qiagen DNeasy Blood Extraction Kit. The clonotype originates from a woman aged 45-65 years in good health and CMV-seropositive. The specimen sequenced was PBMCs. In this chain, TRBV29-1 is recombined with TRBJ1-5; the D segment could be TRBD1, given 5 matching bases. The nucleotide sequence is TGCAGCGTTGCTCTAGGGGGCAATCAGCCCCAGCATTTT. This yields the protein CSVALGGNQPQHF.